These 23 T cell receptor beta chains were all obtained from the same sample, sequenced in a study of long-term antiretroviral therapy in people with HIV. Researchers ran immunoSEQ v3.0 at survey level. Measured with immunoSEQ multiplex PCR; TCRdb has only the in-frame clones, and not every one. The data show tens of thousands of clones, with roughly 82% seen just once and less than 6% held by the top ten. Here the sequenced sample was unsorted PBMCs, taken 0.3 years after starting antiretroviral therapy. The receptors come from a man aged 50 or older with HIV.

The chain couples TRBV4-3 to TRBJ1-5, with D maybe TRBD1 (6 bases). Trimming took 4 bases from V and 4 from J, leaving 14 bases between them. CDR1 and CDR2 from the germline V gene are LGHNA and YSLEER. The CDR3 contains 15 residues. The CDR3 reads CASSRTPDRNQPQHF. CDR3 bases: TGCGCCAGCAGCCGCACCCCGGACAGAAATCAGCCCCAGCATTTT.

The V gene is TRBV9, the J gene TRBJ1-6; 8 positions agree with TRBD1. Germline-derived CDR1 and CDR2 are SGDLS and YYNGEE. V trimming: 0 bases; J trimming: 6 bases; junction bases outside the gene matches: 8. This CDR3 comprises 17 residues. CDR3 sequence: CASSVAGQGAGNSPLHF. In DNA form, the CDR3 reads TGTGCCAGCAGCGTAGCCGGGCAGGGGGCTGGTAATTCACCCCTCCACTTT.

The chain couples TRBV27 to TRBJ2-7; D gene uncertain. The CDR3 is made up of 14 amino acids. CDR1 is MNHEY and CDR2 is SMNVEV in the germline V gene (reference sequence). The germline V and J ends were trimmed by 5 bases and 0 bases, with 11 bases remaining between them. The CDR3 loop reads CASSPMPSSYEQYF. CDR3 in DNA: TGTGCCAGCAGTCCTATGCCCAGCTCCTACGAGCAGTACTTC.

Only a few counts were recorded for this clone. The chain has TRBV6-5 and TRBJ1-1; D not resolved. Trimming took 6 bases from V and 3 from J, leaving 17 bases between them. The CDR3 sequence is 15 residues long. In germline, CDR1 is MNHEY, CDR2 SVGAGI. The CDR3 DNA follows: TGTGCCAGCAGCCAATCCTCATACCAGTACACTGAAGCTTTCTTT. This encodes CASSQSSYQYTEAFF.

The chain has TRBV27 and TRBJ2-1; 7 bases are shared with TRBD2. The J segment lost 15 bases and the V segment lost 4 bases, leaving 12 bases of the junction unmatched. The CDR3 covers 13 residues. Germline-derived CDR1 and CDR2 are MNHEY and SMNVEV (reference sequence). The CDR3 DNA reads as TGTGCCAGCAGTTACGGACTAGGAGCCTTTGGGTTCTTC. Encoded protein: CASSYGLGAFGFF.

The chain links TRBV10-3 to TRBJ1-1; D unclear. Trimming left V 2 bases short and J 11 bases short, with 15 bases between. The CDR3 is 13 amino acids. In germline, CDR1 is ENHRY, CDR2 SYGVKD. The CDR3 spells CAISEVVGLSAFF. The CDR3 DNA is TGTGCCATCAGTGAGGTCGTGGGCTTGTCCGCTTTCTTT.

The CDR3, as DNA: TGTGCCAGCAGTTTAGGAGAGCTTTCAACTAGCTATGGCTACACCTTC. As protein: CASSLGELSTSYGYTF. The J gene is TRBJ1-2, the V gene TRBV28; D ambiguous. Germline CDR1 is MDHEN and CDR2 is SYDVKM. V was trimmed by 2 bases and J by 4 bases, leaving 17 bases between them. CDR3 size: 16 residues.

This chain uses TRBV5-1 with TRBJ2-7; D is uncertain. Germline V CDR1 and CDR2: SGHRS, YFSETQ. V lost 0 bases to trimming and J lost 2 bases, with 6 bases between them. The CDR3 runs to 13 residues. DNA for the CDR3: TGCGCCAGCAGCTTGGGGTTAACCTACGAGCAGTACTTC. It specifies CASSLGLTYEQYF.

This clone was observed once. This chain uses TRBV4-1 with TRBJ2-1; weak D call: TRBD1 (6 bases). Germline V gene data show CDR1 as MGHRA and CDR2 as YSYEKL. Trimming took 0 bases from V and 4 from J, leaving 13 bases between them. The CDR3 runs 16 residues. CDR3 in amino acids: CASSQDHGRGYNEQFF. For the CDR3, the DNA is TGCGCCAGCAGCCAAGACCACGGCAGGGGATACAATGAGCAGTTCTTC.

The chain has TRBV20-1 and TRBJ2-7; D is unresolved. This CDR3 has 10 amino acids. Germline lookup yields CDR1 DFQATT and CDR2 SNEGSKA (reference sequence). Trimming cost V 3 bases and J 2 bases, with 2 bases left between them. The CDR3 DNA reads as TGCAGTGCTAGTCCCTACGAGCAGTACTTC. Amino acids: CSASPYEQYF.

This clone showed up just once. The rearrangement links TRBV29-1 to TRBJ1-2, with D tentatively TRBD1 (5 bases). The V end was cut by 5 bases, the J end by 4 bases, with 14 bases between. From germline, CDR1 is SQVTM and CDR2 ANQGSEA. The length of the CDR3 is 13 residues. The DNA of the CDR3 is TGCAGCGTTTCACCCATTGACAGCTATGGCTACACCTTC. Residues: CSVSPIDSYGYTF.

This chain uses TRBV7-8 with TRBJ2-1, with a tentative D call TRBD1 (6 bases). Per germline, CDR1 SGHVS and CDR2 FQNEAQ. V was clipped by 7 bases and J by 12 bases, with 31 bases between them. This CDR3 region has 17 residues. CDR3 protein: CASTLGPASSSLGGQFF. CDR3 sequence (DNA): TGTGCCAGCACCCTAGGTCCGGCTAGCAGCTCACTAGGGGGGCAGTTCTTC.

The chain uses TRBV5-5 and TRBJ1-4; D gene ambiguous. Germline loops: CDR1 SGHKS, CDR2 YYEKEE (reference sequence). The germline V and J ends were trimmed by 0 bases and 0 bases, with 15 bases remaining between them. CDR3 length equals 18 residues. CDR3 DNA sequence: TGTGCCAGCAGCTTGGAGGAGTACCCCCCTGCAACTAATGAAAAACTGTTTTTT. Encoded protein: CASSLEEYPPATNEKLFF.

This chain connects TRBV7-9 to TRBJ1-3, with D perhaps matching TRBD1 (5 bases). This CDR3 has 12 amino acids. V lost 10 bases and J 2 bases, leaving 9 bases between the germline ends. Per germline, CDR1 SEHNR and CDR2 FQNEAQ (reference sequence). CDR3 nucleotides: TGTGCCATGGGGCTGCCTGGAAACACCATATATTTT. Protein product: CAMGLPGNTIYF.

V and J are TRBV6-1 and TRBJ1-2, with 11 nucleotides matching TRBD1. There are 14 residues in the CDR3. The ends lost 5 bases at V and 7 bases at J; junction bases unmatched: 6. The germline CDR1 and CDR2 sequences are MNHNS and SASEGT. DNA for the CDR3: TGTGCCAGCAGTCTGACCGGGACAGGGGGTGGCTACACCTTC. Encoded protein: CASSLTGTGGGYTF.

J is TRBJ2-7 and V is TRBV23-1; D is unclear. TRBV23-1 is assigned to the ORF class and has an uncertain function. Trimming took off 3 bases at V and 3 bases at J, with 18 bases between the two ends. The CDR3 contains 16 residues. The CDR3, as DNA: TGCGCCAGCAGTCACGGCCCCCAGGCTTTATACTACGAGCAGTACTTC. Translation gives CASSHGPQALYYEQYF.

This chain connects TRBV6-5 to TRBJ1-3; TRBD1 is a possible D gene (6 bases). This CDR3 has 14 residues. Germline-derived CDR1 and CDR2 are MNHEY and SVGAGI. Trimming left V 7 bases short and J 0 bases short, with 10 bases between. In nucleotides, the CDR3 is TGTGCCAGCACCCAGGACAGCTCTGGAAACACCATATATTTT. The encoded protein is CASTQDSSGNTIYF.

This sequence joins TRBV5-1 and TRBJ2-3; D not certain. The CDR3 length is 14 residues. With 0 bases removed from V and 2 bases from J, the gap between germline ends came to 7 bases. Germline values: CDR1 SGHRS, CDR2 YFSETQ. CDR3 in DNA: TGCGCCAGCAGCTTGGCCAGGAACACAGATACGCAGTATTTT. Translating it yields CASSLARNTDTQYF.

The genes are TRBV7-2 and TRBJ2-5; 7 nucleotides align to TRBD1. Germline-derived CDR1 and CDR2 are SGHTA and FQGNSA. The V segment lost 1 base and the J segment 4 bases; nucleotides outside the gene matches: 0. The CDR3 consists of 13 residues. The CDR3 nucleotides are TGTGCCAGCAGCTTAGACAGGGGAGAGACCCAGTACTTC. Translating gives CASSLDRGETQYF.

This clone came up a few times. The chain employs TRBV7-9 and TRBJ1-4; D uncertain. The CDR3 consists of 15 residues. Trimming pared 2 bases from V and 0 bases from J, leaving 7 bases between. Per the germline V gene, CDR1 is SEHNR and CDR2 is FQNEAQ (reference sequence). The CDR3: CASSLSPTTNEKLFF. The CDR3 nucleotides read TGTGCCAGCAGCTTATCGCCGACAACTAATGAAAAACTGTTTTTT.

J is TRBJ1-5 and V is TRBV2; tentatively, D is TRBD1 (5 bases). This CDR3 comprises 13 residues. Deletions cut 5 bases from V and 4 bases from J, with 9 bases between. CDR1 and CDR2 from the germline V gene are SNHLY and FYNNEI. CDR3 sequence reads: CASSRDWNQPQHF. The CDR3 region has the DNA TGTGCCAGCAGTAGGGACTGGAATCAGCCCCAGCATTTT.

The chain links TRBV30 to TRBJ1-2; D call uncertain. The germline V gene encodes CDR1 GTSNPN and CDR2 SVGIG (reference sequence). The CDR3 has 13 amino acids. V was clipped by 3 bases and J by 4 bases, with 12 bases between them. CDR3 sequence: CAWSEGVVYGYTF. Here the CDR3 DNA reads TGTGCCTGGAGCGAGGGTGTTGTCTATGGCTACACCTTC.

This chain connects TRBV10-3 to TRBJ2-3, with 10 nucleotides matching TRBD2. This CDR3 comprises 16 residues. Losses at the gene ends were 4 bases for V and 2 bases for J; bases not matched to a gene: 6. Looked up from germline, CDR1 is ENHRY and CDR2 is SYGVKD. DNA for the CDR3: TGTGCCATCAGTGCAGGACTAGCGGACGACACAGATACGCAGTATTTT. It translates to CAISAGLADDTDTQYF.